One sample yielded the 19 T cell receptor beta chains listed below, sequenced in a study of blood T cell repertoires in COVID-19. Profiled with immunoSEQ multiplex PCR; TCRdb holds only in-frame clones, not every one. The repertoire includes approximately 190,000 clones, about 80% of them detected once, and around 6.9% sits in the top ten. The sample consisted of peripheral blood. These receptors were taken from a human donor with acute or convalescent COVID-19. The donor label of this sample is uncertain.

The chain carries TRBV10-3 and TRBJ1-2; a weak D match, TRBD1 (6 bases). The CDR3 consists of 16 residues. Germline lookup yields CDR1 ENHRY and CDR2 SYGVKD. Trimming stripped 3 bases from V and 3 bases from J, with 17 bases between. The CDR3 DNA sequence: TGTGCCATCAGTGACCCACCCGAACAGGGCCACTATGGCTACACCTTC. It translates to CAISDPPEQGHYGYTF.

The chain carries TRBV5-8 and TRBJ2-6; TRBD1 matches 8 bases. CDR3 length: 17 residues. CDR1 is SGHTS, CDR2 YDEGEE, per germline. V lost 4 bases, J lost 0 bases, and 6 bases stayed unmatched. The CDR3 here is CASSRQGSLSGANVLTF. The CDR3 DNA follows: TGTGCCAGCAGCCGACAGGGGTCCCTCTCTGGGGCCAACGTCCTGACTTTC.

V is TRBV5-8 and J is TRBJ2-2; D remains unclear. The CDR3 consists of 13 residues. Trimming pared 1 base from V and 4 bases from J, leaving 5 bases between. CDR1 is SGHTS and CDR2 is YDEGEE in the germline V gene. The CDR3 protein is CASSLTSTGELFF. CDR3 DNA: TGTGCCAGCAGCTTGACCAGCACCGGGGAGCTGTTTTTT.

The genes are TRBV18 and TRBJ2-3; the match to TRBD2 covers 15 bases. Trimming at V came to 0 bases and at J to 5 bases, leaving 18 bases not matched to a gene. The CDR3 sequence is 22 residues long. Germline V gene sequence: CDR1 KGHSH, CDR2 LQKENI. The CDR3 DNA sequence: TGTGCCAGCTCACCACCTCGAGGGTTAAAACCGGGACTAGCGGGAGGCAGAGATACGCAGTATTTT. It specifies CASSPPRGLKPGLAGGRDTQYF.

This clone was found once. CDR3 in amino acids: CSGTLGLMAGNTEAFF. CDR3 bases: TGCTCCGGAACCCTGGGATTGATGGCGGGGAACACTGAAGCTTTCTTT. The chain couples TRBV29-1 to TRBJ1-1; D gene unclear. CDR1 and CDR2 (germline): SQVTM, ANQGSEA. The CDR3 covers 16 residues.

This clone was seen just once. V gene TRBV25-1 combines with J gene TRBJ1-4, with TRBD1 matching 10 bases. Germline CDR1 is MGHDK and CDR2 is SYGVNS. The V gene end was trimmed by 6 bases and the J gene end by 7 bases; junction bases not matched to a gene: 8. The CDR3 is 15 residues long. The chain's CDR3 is CASRIGTGAGEKLFF. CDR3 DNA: TGTGCCAGCAGGATTGGGACAGGGGCGGGTGAAAAACTGTTTTTT.

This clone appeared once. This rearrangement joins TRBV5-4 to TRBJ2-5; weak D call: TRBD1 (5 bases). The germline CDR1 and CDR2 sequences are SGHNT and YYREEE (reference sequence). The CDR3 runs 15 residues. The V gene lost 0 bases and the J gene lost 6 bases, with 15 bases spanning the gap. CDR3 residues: CASSLGGPVVKTQYF. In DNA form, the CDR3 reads TGTGCCAGCAGCTTGGGGGGCCCCGTAGTAAAGACCCAGTACTTC.

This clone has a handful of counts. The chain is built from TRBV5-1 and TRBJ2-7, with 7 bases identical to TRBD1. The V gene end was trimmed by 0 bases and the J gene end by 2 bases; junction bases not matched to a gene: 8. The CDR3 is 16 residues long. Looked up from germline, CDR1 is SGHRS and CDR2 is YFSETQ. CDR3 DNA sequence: TGCGCCAGCAGCTTGGGGACAGGTGGCCCCACCTACGAGCAGTACTTC. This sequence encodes CASSLGTGGPTYEQYF.

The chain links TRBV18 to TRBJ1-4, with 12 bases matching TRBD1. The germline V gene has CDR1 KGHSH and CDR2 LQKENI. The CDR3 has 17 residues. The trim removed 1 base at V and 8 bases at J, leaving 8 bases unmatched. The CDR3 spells CASSPQGQGAQAEKLFF. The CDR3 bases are TGTGCCAGCTCACCACAGGGACAGGGGGCACAGGCGGAAAAACTGTTTTTT.

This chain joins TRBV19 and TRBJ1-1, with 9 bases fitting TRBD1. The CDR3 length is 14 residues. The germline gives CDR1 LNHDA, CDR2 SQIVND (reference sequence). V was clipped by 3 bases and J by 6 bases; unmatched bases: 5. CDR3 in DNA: TGTGCCAGTAGTATCTTACAGGGGGCGTCTGAAGCTTTCTTT. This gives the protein CASSILQGASEAFF.

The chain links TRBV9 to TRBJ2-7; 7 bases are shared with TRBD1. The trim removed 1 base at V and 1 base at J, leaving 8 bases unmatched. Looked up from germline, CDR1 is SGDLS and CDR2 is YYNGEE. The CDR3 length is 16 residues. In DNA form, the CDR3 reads TGTGCCAGCAGCGTACTCTGGACAGGATTTTCCTACGAGCAGTACTTC. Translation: CASSVLWTGFSYEQYF.

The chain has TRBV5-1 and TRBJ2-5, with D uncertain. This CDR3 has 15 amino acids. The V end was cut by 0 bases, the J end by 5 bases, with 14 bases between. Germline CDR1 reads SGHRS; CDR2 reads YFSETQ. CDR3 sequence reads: CASSLAGSTRETQYF. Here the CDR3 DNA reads TGCGCCAGCAGCTTGGCCGGGTCTACCCGGGAGACCCAGTACTTC.

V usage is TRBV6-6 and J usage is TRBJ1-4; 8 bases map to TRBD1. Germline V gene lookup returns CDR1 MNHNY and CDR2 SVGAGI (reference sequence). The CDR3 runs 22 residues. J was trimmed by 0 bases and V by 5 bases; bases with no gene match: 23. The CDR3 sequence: CASSPLPPGTGVGRSTNEKLFF. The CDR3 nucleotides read TGTGCCAGCAGTCCACTGCCTCCCGGGACAGGCGTCGGGCGGTCAACTAATGAAAAACTGTTTTTT.

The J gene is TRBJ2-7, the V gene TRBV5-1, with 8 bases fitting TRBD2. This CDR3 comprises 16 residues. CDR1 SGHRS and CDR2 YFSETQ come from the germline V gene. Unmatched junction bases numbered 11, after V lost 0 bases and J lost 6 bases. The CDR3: CASSLAAVAGLGEQYF. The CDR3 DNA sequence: TGCGCCAGCAGCTTGGCCGCGGTAGCGGGACTTGGCGAGCAGTACTTC. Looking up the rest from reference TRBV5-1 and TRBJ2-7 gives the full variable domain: KAGVTQTPRYLIKTRGQQVTLSCSPISGHRSVSWYQQTPGQGLQFLFEYFSETQRNKGNFPGRFSGRQFSNSRSEMNVSTLELGDSALYLCASSLAAVAGLGEQYFGPGTRLTVT.

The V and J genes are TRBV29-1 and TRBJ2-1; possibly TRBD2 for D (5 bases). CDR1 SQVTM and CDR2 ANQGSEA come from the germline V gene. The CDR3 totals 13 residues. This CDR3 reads CSLSGVVRNEQFF. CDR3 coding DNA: TGCAGTTTATCCGGGGTTGTTAGGAATGAGCAGTTCTTC.

The CDR3 region has the DNA TGTGCCAGCAGTCCCGGGCGAGGGGGACTAGCGGGAGTTTACAATGAGCAGTTCTTC. Protein sequence: CASSPGRGGLAGVYNEQFF. V usage is TRBV6-6 and J usage is TRBJ2-1, with 14 bases lining up with TRBD2. The CDR3 is made up of 19 amino acids. Germline assignment: CDR1 MNHNY and CDR2 SVGAGI (reference sequence). The V segment lost 5 bases and the J segment 4 bases; nucleotides outside the gene matches: 13.

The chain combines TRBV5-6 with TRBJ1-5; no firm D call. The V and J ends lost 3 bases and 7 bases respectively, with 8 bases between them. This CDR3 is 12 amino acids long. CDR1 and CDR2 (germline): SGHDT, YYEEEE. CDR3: CASSSLGQPQHF. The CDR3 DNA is TGTGCCAGCAGCTCCCTCGGGCAGCCCCAGCATTTT.

The CDR3 DNA reads as TGTGCCAGCAGCTCAGATCCTCGGGGCACTGAAGCTTTCTTT. Residues: CASSSDPRGTEAFF. The chain uses TRBV11-2 and TRBJ1-1; D unclear. Between the trimmed V and J ends, which lost 4 bases and 4 bases, there was a span of 13 bases. The CDR3 runs 14 residues. Germline loops: CDR1 SGHAT, CDR2 FQNNGV.

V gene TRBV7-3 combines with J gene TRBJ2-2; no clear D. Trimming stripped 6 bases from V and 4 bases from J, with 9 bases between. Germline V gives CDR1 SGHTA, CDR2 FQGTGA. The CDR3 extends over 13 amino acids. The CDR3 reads CASSSRSTGELFF. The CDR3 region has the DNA TGTGCCAGCAGTTCTCGTTCCACCGGGGAGCTGTTTTTT.